This T cell receptor (beta chain) comes out of a study of blood T cell repertoires in COVID-19. Study background: Sites in the United States, Italy and Spain provided acute and convalescent COVID-19 samples. PBMCs, B-cell-depleted T cells, or T cells provided the cDNA or gDNA that made up the material.

The CDR3 consists of 15 residues. The V end lost 3 bases, the J end lost 0 bases, and 9 bases lay between the germline ends. Germline CDR1 and CDR2: SGHDT and YYEEEE. Original methodology: Amplifying reference gene primers gave estimates of nucleated cell counts. Profiling relied on immunoSEQ multiplex PCR, and the TCRdb table lists in-frame clones only, not all of them. V and J calls and clone size are those listed in that table; D and trimming were worked out from the DNA. The sample holds more than 55,000 clones, about 91% seen once. This clone was seen just once. The TCR originated in a man in his forties or fifties with active COVID-19. The sequenced sample consisted of peripheral blood. V gene TRBV5-6 combines with J gene TRBJ2-2; the D is unclear. DNA of the CDR3: TGTGCCAGCAGCTCCGTACCGGCGAACACCGGGGAGCTGTTTTTT. This encodes CASSSVPANTGELFF.